This section outlines one T cell receptor (beta chain) sequence together with its context. Its antigen remains unknown. From germline, CDR1 is SGHNT and CDR2 YYREEE (reference sequence). Trimming pared 0 bases from V and 5 bases from J, leaving 7 bases between. CDR3 length: 13 amino acids. The record originates from a study of T cell responses to AZD1222 COVID-19 vaccine. Findings of the study overall: Clonal diversity was possibly underestimated, and white British individuals and females predominated among donors.

Measured with immunoSEQ multiplex PCR; TCRdb has only the in-frame clones, and not every one. The profile shows roughly 200,000 clones, 91% of them singletons. The chain is built from TRBV5-4 and TRBJ2-3; D gene ambiguous. The sample consisted of peripheral blood, taken 28 days after the second AZD1222 dose. The receptor was derived from an adult who received the AZD1222 COVID-19 vaccine. The CDR3 DNA reads TGTGCCAGCAGCTTGGCGTTGGAAGATACGCAGTATTTT. Translation gives CASSLALEDTQYF.